What follows is one T cell receptor beta chain and its context. What it binds is not known. This sample is part of a study of T cell responses to AZD1222 COVID-19 vaccine. Whole-study results and caveats: Clonal diversity was possibly underestimated, and white British individuals and females predominated among donors. Receipt of two AZD1222 doses was followed by a rise in Spike-specific TCR breadth and depth.

The CDR3 covers 12 residues. CDR1 is SQVTM, CDR2 ANQGSEA, per germline. The V and J ends lost 4 bases and 4 bases respectively, with 11 bases between them. The repertoire was sequenced with immunoSEQ multiplex PCR; TCRdb's copy has only in-frame clones and lacks some. The sample holds around 110,000 clones, around nine tenths seen once. The rearrangement uses TRBV29-1 and TRBJ2-7; D unclear. The origin of this receptor is an adult in good health. The source material was peripheral blood, sampled on day 0 of AZD1222 vaccination. The CDR3 coding sequence is TGCAGCGTTGGGCATGAATATTACGAGCAGTACTTC. It translates to CSVGHEYYEQYF.